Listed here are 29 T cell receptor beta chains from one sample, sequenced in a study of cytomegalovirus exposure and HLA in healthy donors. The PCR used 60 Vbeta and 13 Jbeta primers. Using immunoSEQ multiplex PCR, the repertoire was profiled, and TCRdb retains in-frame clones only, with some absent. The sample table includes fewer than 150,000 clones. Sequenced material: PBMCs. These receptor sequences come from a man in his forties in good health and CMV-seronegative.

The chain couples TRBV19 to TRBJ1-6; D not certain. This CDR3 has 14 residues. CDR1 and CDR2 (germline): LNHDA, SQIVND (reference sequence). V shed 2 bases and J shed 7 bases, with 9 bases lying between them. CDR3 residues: CASSIPGQNSPLHF. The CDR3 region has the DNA TGTGCCAGTAGTATACCGGGTCAGAATTCACCCCTCCACTTT.

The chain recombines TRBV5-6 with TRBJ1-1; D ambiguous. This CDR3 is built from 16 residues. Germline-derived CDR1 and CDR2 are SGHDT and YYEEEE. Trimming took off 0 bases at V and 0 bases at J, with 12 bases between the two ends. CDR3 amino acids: CASSLGRSLLNTEAFF. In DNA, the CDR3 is TGTGCCAGCAGCTTGGGCCGGAGCTTGCTGAACACTGAAGCTTTCTTT.

The CDR3 loop reads CASSVGPSGEYNEQFF. The CDR3 coding sequence is TGTGCCAGCAGTGTCGGACCTAGCGGGGAATACAATGAGCAGTTCTTC. The chain combines TRBV6-1 with TRBJ2-1; 9 bases are shared with TRBD2. V shed 4 bases, J shed 4 bases, and the junction held 8 bases outside the gene matches. The CDR3 loop spans 16 amino acids. Germline V gene data show CDR1 as MNHNS and CDR2 as SASEGT.

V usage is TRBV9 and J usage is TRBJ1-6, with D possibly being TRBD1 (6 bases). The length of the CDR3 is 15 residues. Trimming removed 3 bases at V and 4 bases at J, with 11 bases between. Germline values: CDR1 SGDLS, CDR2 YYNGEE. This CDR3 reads CASSANRAYNSPLHF. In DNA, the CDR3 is TGTGCCAGCAGCGCCAACAGGGCTTATAATTCACCCCTCCACTTT.

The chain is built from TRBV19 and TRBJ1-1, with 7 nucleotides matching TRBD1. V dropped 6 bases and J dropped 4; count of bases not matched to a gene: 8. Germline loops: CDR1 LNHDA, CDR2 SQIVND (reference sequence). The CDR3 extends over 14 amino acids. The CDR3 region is CASRGTVDGTEAFF. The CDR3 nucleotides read TGTGCCAGTAGGGGGACAGTCGACGGCACTGAAGCTTTCTTT.

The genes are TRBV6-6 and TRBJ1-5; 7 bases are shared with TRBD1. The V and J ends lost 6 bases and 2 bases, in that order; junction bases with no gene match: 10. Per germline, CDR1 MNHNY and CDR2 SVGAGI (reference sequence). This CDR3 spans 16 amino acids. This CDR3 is CASSPGTAPRNQPQHF. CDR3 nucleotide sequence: TGTGCCAGCAGCCCGGGGACAGCCCCTCGCAATCAGCCCCAGCATTTT.

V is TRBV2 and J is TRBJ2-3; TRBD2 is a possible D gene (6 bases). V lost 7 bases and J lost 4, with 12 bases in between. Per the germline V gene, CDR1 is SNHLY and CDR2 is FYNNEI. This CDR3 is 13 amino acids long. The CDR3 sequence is CASNRGFSDTQYF. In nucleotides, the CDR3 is TGTGCCAGCAACCGGGGGTTTTCAGATACGCAGTATTTT.

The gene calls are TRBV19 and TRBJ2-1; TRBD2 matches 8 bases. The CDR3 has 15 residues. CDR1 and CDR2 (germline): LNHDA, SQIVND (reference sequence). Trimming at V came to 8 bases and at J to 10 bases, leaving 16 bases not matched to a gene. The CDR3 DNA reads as TGTGCCAGTTCTCCCGGGGGGGGAAAAGGGATGGAGCAGTTCTTC. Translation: CASSPGGGKGMEQFF.

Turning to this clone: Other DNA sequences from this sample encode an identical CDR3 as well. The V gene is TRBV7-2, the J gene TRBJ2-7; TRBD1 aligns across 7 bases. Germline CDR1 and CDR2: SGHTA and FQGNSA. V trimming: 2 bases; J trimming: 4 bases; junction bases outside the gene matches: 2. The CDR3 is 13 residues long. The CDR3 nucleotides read TGTGCCAGCAGCTTACGACAGGGTTACGAGCAGTACTTC. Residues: CASSLRQGYEQYF.

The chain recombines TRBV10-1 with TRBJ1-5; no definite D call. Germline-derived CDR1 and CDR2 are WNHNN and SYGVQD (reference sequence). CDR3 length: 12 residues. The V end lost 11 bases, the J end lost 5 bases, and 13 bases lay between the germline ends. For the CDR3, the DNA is TGCGCCCCCGGCCGGGAGGATCAGCCCCAGCATTTT. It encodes CAPGREDQPQHF.

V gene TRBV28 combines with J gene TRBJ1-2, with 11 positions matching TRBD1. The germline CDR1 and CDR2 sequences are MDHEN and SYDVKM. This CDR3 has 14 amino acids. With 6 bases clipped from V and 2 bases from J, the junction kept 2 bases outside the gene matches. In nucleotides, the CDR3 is TGTGCCAGCAGAGGGACAGGGGGAAACTATGGCTACACCTTC. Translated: CASRGTGGNYGYTF.

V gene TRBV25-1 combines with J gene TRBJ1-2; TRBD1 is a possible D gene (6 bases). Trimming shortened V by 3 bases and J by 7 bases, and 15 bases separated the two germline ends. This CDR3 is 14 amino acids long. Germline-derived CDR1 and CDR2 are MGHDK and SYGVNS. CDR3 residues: CASSEKRGLGGYTF. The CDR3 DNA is TGTGCCAGCAGTGAGAAGCGGGGGCTTGGTGGCTACACCTTC.

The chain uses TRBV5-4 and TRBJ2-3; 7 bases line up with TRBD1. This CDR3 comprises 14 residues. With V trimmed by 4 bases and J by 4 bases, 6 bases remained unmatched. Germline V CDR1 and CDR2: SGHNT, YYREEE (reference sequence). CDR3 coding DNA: TGTGCCAGCAGCGGTGACAGGGTCTCAGATACGCAGTATTTT. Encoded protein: CASSGDRVSDTQYF.

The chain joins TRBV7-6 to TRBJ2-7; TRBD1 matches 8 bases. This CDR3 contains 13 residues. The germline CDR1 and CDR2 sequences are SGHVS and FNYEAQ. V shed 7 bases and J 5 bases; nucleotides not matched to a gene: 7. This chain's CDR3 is CASNRQGSDEQYF. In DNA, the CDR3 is TGTGCCAGCAACAGACAGGGGAGCGACGAGCAGTACTTC. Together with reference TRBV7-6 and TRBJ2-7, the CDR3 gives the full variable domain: GAGVSQSPRYKVTKRGQDVALRCDPISGHVSLYWYRQALGQGPEFLTYFNYEAQQDKSGLPNDRFSAERPEGSISTLTIQRTEQRDSAMYRCASNRQGSDEQYFGPGTRLTVT.

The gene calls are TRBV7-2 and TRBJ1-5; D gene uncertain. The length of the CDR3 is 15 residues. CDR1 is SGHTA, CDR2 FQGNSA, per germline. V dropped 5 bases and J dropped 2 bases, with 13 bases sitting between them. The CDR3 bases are TGTGCCAGCAGCGTACGGGGTCTTGGCAATCAGCCCCAGCATTTT. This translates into CASSVRGLGNQPQHF.

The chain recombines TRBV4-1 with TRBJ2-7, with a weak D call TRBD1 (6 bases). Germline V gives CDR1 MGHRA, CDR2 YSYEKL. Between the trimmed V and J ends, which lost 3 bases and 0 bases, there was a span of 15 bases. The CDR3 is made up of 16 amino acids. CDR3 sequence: CASSHKRGQSSYEQYF. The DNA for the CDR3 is TGCGCCAGCAGCCATAAGCGCGGACAGAGCTCCTACGAGCAGTACTTC.

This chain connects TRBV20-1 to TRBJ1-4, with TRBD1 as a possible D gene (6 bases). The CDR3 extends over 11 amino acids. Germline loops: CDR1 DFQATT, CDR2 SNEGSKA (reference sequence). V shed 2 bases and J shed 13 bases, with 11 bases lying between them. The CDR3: CSARRGSLLFF. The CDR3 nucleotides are TGCAGTGCTAGAAGGGGGAGCTTACTGTTTTTT.

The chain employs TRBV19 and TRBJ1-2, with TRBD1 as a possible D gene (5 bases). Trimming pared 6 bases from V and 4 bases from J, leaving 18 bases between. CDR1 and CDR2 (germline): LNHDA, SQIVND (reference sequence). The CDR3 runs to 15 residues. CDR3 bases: TGTGCCAGTAGAGAGCCGGGGGTGGGGGGCTATGGCTACACCTTC. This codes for CASREPGVGGYGYTF.

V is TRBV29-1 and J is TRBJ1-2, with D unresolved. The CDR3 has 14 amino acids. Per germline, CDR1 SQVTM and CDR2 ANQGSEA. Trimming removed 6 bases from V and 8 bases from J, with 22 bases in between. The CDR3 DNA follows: TGCAGCGTCCCCTTTTCTAGGCGTGGCGGCGGCTACACCTTC. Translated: CSVPFSRRGGGYTF. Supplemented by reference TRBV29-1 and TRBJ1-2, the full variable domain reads SAVISQKPSRDICQRGTSLTIQCQVDSQVTMMFWYRQQPGQSLTLIATANQGSEATYESGFVIDKFPISRPNLTFSTLTVSNMSPEDSSIYLCSVPFSRRGGGYTFGSGTRLTVV.

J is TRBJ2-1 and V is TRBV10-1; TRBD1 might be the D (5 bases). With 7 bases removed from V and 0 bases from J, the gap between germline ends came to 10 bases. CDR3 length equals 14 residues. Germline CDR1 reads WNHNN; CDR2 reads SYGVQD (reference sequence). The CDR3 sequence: CASKGPSSYNEQFF. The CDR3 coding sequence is TGCGCCAGCAAGGGGCCGAGCTCCTACAATGAGCAGTTCTTC.

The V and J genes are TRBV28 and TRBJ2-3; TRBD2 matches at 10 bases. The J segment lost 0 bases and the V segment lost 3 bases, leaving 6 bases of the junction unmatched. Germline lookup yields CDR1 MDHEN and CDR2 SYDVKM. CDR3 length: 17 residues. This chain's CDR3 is CASSLVTSGKSTDTQYF. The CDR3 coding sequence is TGTGCCAGCAGTTTGGTAACTAGCGGGAAGAGCACAGATACGCAGTATTTT.

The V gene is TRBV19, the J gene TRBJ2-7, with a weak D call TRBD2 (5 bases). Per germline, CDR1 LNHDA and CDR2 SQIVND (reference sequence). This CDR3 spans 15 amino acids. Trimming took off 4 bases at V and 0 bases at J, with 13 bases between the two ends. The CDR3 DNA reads TGTGCCAGTAGTAGGGAGCCGTCGAGCTCCTACGAGCAGTACTTC. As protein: CASSREPSSSYEQYF.

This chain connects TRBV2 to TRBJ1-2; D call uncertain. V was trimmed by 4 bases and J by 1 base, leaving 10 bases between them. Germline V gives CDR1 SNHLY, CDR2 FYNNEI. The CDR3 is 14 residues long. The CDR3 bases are TGTGCCAGCAGTGCAGTTTCAGATAACTATGGCTACACCTTC. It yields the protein CASSAVSDNYGYTF.

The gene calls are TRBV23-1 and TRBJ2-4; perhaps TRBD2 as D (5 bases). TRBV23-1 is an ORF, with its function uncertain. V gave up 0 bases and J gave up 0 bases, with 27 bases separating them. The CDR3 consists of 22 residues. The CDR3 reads CASSQSRTPSKTTPLAKNIQYF. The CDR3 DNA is TGCGCCAGCAGTCAATCACGAACGCCGTCCAAGACTACCCCTCTAGCCAAAAACATTCAGTACTTC.

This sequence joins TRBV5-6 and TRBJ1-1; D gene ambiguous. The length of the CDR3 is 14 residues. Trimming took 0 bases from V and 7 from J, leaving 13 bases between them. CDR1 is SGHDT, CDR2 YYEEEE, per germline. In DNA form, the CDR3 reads TGTGCCAGCAGCTTGGCCAACCGGGTGGATGAAGCTTTCTTT. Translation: CASSLANRVDEAFF.

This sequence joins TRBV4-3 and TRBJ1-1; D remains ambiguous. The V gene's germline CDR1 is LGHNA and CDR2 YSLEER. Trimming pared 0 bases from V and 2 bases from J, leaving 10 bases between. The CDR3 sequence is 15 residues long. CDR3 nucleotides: TGCGCCAGCAGCCAAGATCGGGTCGGTAACACTGAAGCTTTCTTT. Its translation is CASSQDRVGNTEAFF.

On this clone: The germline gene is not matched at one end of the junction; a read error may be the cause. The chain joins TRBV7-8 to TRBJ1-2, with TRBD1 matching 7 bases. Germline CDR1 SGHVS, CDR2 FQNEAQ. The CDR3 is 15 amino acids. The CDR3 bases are TGTGCCAGCAGCTTCGTCCCCGGGACAGACTACGGCTACACCTTC. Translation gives CASSFVPGTDYGYTF.

The CDR3 loop is CASSFSAFSGGFSYEQYF. In DNA form, the CDR3 reads TGTGCCAGCAGCTTCTCGGCCTTTTCAGGGGGGTTCTCCTACGAGCAGTACTTC. The chain uses TRBV11-2 and TRBJ2-7; D may be TRBD1 (7 bases). Looked up from germline, CDR1 is SGHAT and CDR2 is FQNNGV. V was pared by 3 bases and J by 0 bases, with 21 bases between. The CDR3 has 18 residues.

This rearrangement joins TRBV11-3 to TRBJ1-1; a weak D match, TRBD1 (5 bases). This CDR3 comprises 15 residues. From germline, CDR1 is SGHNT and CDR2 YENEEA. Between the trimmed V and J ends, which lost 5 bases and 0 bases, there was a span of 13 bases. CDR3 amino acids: CASSPSGGVNTEAFF. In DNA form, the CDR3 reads TGTGCCAGCAGCCCTTCTGGGGGGGTGAACACTGAAGCTTTCTTT.